The 8 T cell receptor beta chains given below trace back to one sample, sequenced in a study of T cells in Graves' hyperthyroidism and ophthalmopathy. Amplified TCR beta CDR3 regions derived from RNA transcripts. During a first-round RT-PCR of the TCR CDR3, the HTBI primer set was used. From the multiplex PCR reads, TCRdb called clonotypes with MiXCR, one entry per CDR3 protein. The repertoire holds around 500,000 distinct CDR3 sequences, with approximately 15% as singletons. Sequencing was performed on blood. These receptors originate from a woman between 18 and 29 years old with Graves' hyperthyroidism.

This clonotype was observed a few times. The gene calls are TRBV10-3 and TRBJ1-2, with D possibly being TRBD1 (5 bases). Germline V gene lookup returns CDR1 ENHRY and CDR2 SYGVKD. This CDR3 has 15 residues. V was clipped by 6 bases and J by 2 bases, with 16 bases between them. The CDR3 spells CAISEGRGRNYGYTF. The CDR3 region has the DNA TGTGCCATCAGCGAGGGCCGGGGACGGAACTATGGCTACACCTTC.

This clonotype turned up a few times. The chain employs TRBV2 and TRBJ2-5, with 8 bases matching TRBD1. Germline V gene lookup returns CDR1 SNHLY and CDR2 FYNNEI. V shed 4 bases and J 4 bases; nucleotides not matched to a gene: 5. This CDR3 contains 14 residues. CDR3 sequence (DNA): TGTGCCAGCAGTGGGACAGGGTCAGGAGAGACCCAGTACTTC. This sequence encodes CASSGTGSGETQYF.

This clonotype has just a few counts. A much larger clone differs by one base, so this may be a read error. The CDR3 DNA follows: TGTGCCAACAGTTTGTTATTGGAGACCCAGTACTTC. This gives the protein CANSLLLETQYF. The chain has TRBV12-3 or TRBV12-4 and TRBJ2-5; D remains unclear. CDR3 length: 12 residues.

The chain recombines TRBV7-6 with TRBJ1-2, with D possibly TRBD1 on 6 matching bases. Deletions cut 1 base from V and 4 bases from J, with 19 bases between. This CDR3 contains 17 residues. Germline CDR1 and CDR2: SGHVS and FNYEAQ. The CDR3 here is CASSLEGGTLNFYGYTF. The DNA of the CDR3 is TGTGCCAGCAGCTTAGAGGGGGGGACCTTGAACTTCTATGGCTACACCTTC. Together with reference TRBV7-6 and TRBJ1-2, the CDR3 gives the full variable domain: GAGVSQSPRYKVTKRGQDVALRCDPISGHVSLYWYRQALGQGPEFLTYFNYEAQQDKSGLPNDRFSAERPEGSISTLTIQRTEQRDSAMYRCASSLEGGTLNFYGYTFGSGTRLTVV.

This clonotype was observed at least ten times. J is TRBJ1-2 and V is TRBV14; D may be TRBD1 (6 bases). Germline V gene sequence: CDR1 SGHDN, CDR2 FVKESK. The length of the CDR3 is 16 residues. Trimming took off 0 bases at V and 6 bases at J, with 17 bases between the two ends. CDR3 region: CASSQDPRGQRHGYTF. CDR3 DNA: TGTGCCAGCAGCCAAGATCCGCGAGGACAGCGACATGGCTACACCTTC.

This clonotype was counted at least ten times. The chain combines TRBV20-1 with TRBJ2-1; D assignment may be TRBD1 or TRBD2 (6 bases each). CDR1 is DFQATT, CDR2 SNEGSKA, per germline (reference sequence). The CDR3 extends over 15 amino acids. V was pared by 1 base and J by 6 bases, with 16 bases between. The CDR3 DNA is TGCAGTGCTAGAGCACTAGGGGGGACTTTCAATGAGCAGTTCTTC. Its protein is CSARALGGTFNEQFF.

This clonotype was seen at least ten times. This chain joins TRBV12-3 or TRBV12-4 and TRBJ1-5; D uncertain. The CDR3 has 13 amino acids. Trimming shortened V by 1 base and J by 10 bases, and 11 bases separated the two germline ends. The CDR3 loop is CASSLGQSGPQHF. Written as DNA, the CDR3 is TGTGCCAGCAGTTTAGGGCAGAGCGGTCCCCAGCATTTT.

In DNA, the CDR3 is TGCAGCGTATCGTCGAGGTTGGGCACTGAAGCTTTCTTT. Amino acid sequence: CSVSSRLGTEAFF. The chain combines TRBV29-1 with TRBJ1-1, with unresolved D. Germline CDR1 SQVTM, CDR2 ANQGSEA. CDR3 size: 13 residues. V lost 6 bases and J lost 4, with 15 bases in between. The entire variable domain, with the rest obtained from reference TRBV29-1 and TRBJ1-1, is as follows: SAVISQKPSRDICQRGTSLTIQCQVDSQVTMMFWYRQQPGQSLTLIATANQGSEATYESGFVIDKFPISRPNLTFSTLTVSNMSPEDSSIYLCSVSSRLGTEAFFGQGTRLTVV.